This T cell receptor beta chain was captured by sequencing in a study of blood T cells in healthy people across ages. Study results and limitations: Relative to aged donors, long-lived donors carried more naive CD4+ cells and displayed higher diversity. Roughly linear age-related decline in beta diversity appeared, significant by age around 42.

A sample-barcoded 5' primer and a J-beta primer mix were used in a second PCR of roughly 6 to 12 cycles. TCRdb recomputed calls from the 5' RACE reads with MiXCR, one row per CDR3 protein. The sample records about 640,000 distinct CDR3 sequences, about 30% being singletons. The germline V and J ends were trimmed by 3 bases and 11 bases, with 19 bases remaining between them. This CDR3 comprises 13 residues. Germline V gene data show CDR1 as DFQATT and CDR2 as SNEGSKA (reference sequence). In its sample, this clonotype was seen many times. Antigen unknown. Input material: blood. This chain uses TRBV20-1 with TRBJ1-1, with D uncertain. The clonotype originates from a woman older than 75 in good health. CDR3 DNA sequence: TGCAGTGCTAGGTCCCCGTGGGCAGTTTTTGCTTTCTTT. Translation gives CSARSPWAVFAFF.